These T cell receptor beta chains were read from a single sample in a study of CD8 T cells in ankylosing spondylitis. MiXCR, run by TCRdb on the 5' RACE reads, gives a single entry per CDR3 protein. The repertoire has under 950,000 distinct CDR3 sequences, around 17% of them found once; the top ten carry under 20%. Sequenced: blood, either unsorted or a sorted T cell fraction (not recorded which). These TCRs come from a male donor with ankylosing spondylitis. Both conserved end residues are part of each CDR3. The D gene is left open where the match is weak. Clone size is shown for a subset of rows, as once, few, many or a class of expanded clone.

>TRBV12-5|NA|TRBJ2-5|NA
TGTGCTAGTGGGCCAGACGGCGGACAAGAGACCCAGTACTTC
CASGPDGGQETQYF
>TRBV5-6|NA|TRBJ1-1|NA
TGTGCCAGCAGCTTGCGGCGAATTATGAACACTGAAGCTTTCTTT
CASSLRRIMNTEAFF
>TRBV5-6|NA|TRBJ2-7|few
TGTGCCAGCAGACGCAGGGGATTCTACGAGCAGTACTTC
CASRRRGFYEQYF
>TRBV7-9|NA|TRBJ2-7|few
TGTGCCAGCAGCCCCTACGGGGACATCCCCTACGAGCAGTACTTC
CASSPYGDIPYEQYF
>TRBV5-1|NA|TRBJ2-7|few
TGCGCCAGCAGCATAAGCGGCAGGGCTACTTACGAGCAGTACTTC
CASSISGRATYEQYF
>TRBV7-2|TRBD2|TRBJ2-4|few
TGTGCCAGCAGCTTAGGCTCCAGTGGCGGGGGGGTGCGCAAAAACATTCAGTACTTC
CASSLGSSGGGVRKNIQYF
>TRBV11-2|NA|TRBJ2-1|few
TGTGCCAGCAGCGGCCTAGTGGGGGAGCAGTTCTTC
CASSGLVGEQFF
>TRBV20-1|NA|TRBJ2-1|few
TGCAGTGCTAGTTTGGATGAGCAGTTCTTC
CSASLDEQFF
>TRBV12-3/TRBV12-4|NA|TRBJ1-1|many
TGTGCCAGCAGAGGACACCCCTCGAACACTGAAGCTTTCTTT
CASRGHPSNTEAFF
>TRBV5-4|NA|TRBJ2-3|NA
TGTGCCAGCCTGCAACAGGGAACAGATACGCAGTATTTT
CASLQQGTDTQYF
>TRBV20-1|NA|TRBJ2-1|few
TGCAGTGCTAGTTGGTCGGTGGATGAGCAGTTCTTC
CSASWSVDEQFF
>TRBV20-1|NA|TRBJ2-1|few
TGCAGTGCCTCCGCAGGGAAGGGGAACAATGAGCAGTTCTTC
CSASAGKGNNEQFF
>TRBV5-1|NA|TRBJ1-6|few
TGCGCCAGCAGCTTGGTACCCGGGATTGGATCACCCCTCCACTTT
CASSLVPGIGSPLHF
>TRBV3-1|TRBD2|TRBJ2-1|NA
TGTGCCAGCAGCCAAGGACTAGCGACATATTCCTACAATGAGCAGTTCTTC
CASSQGLATYSYNEQFF
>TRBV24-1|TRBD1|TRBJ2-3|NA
TGTGCCACCAGTGCCTCGGGACAGGCGCGAGATACGCAGTATTTT
CATSASGQARDTQYF
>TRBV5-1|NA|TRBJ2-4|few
TGCGCCAGCAGCTTGGAGTTTTTGGGGTCTAGGGAGGCCAAAAACATTCAGTACTTC
CASSLEFLGSREAKNIQYF
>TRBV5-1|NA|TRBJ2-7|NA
TGCGCCAGCAGGGTTGAGGAAGAGAGGGGCGAGCAGTACTTC
CASRVEEERGEQYF
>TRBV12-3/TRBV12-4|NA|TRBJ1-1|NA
TGTGCCAGCAGGGTAGGGTTGGACACTGAAGCTTTCTTT
CASRVGLDTEAFF
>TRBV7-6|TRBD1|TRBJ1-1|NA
TGTGCCAGCAGCTTACTGGTATTCGGGACAGGGAGGCCAATGAACACTGAAGCTTTCTTT
CASSLLVFGTGRPMNTEAFF
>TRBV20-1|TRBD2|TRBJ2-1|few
TGCAGTGCCAGCCAGCTAGCGGGAGTCGGATACTACAATGAGCAGTTCTTC
CSASQLAGVGYYNEQFF
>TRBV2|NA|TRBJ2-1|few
TGTGCCAGCAGTCAGCGCGCATACAATGAGCAGTTCTTC
CASSQRAYNEQFF
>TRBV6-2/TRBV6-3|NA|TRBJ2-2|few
TGTGCCAGCAGTCCCGACTACCTGGGGAGCACCGGGGAGCTGTTTTTT
CASSPDYLGSTGELFF
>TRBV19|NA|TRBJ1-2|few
TGTGCCAGTAGTATCCAAGGGGTTGGCTACACCTTC
CASSIQGVGYTF
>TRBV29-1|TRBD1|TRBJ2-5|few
TGCAGCGTCCGGGACAGCGAAGAGACCCAGTACTTC
CSVRDSEETQYF
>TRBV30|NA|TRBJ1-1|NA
NA
CAWSVGGGAEVFF
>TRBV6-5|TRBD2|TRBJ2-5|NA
TGTGCCATCAGTTACGGGACTAGCGGGGGGTCCTACCAAGAGACCCAGTACTTC
CAISYGTSGGSYQETQYF
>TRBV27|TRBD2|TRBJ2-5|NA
TGTGCCAGCAGTTTACTCGGGACTAGCGGTCAAGAGACCCAGTACTTC
CASSLLGTSGQETQYF
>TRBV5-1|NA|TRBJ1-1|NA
TGCGCCAGCAGCGCCCCGGCGGGGGTTAGCGGGAACACTGAAGCTTTCTTT
CASSAPAGVSGNTEAFF
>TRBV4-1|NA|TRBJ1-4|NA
TGCGCCAGCAGCCTAACGTACAGTGAAAAACTGTTTTTT
CASSLTYSEKLFF